These 2 T cell receptor beta chains originate from one sample sequenced in a study of blood T cell repertoires in COVID-19. Data came from immunoSEQ multiplex PCR; TCRdb stores just in-frame clones and leaves some out. Among around 140,000 clones, roughly 81% were seen once, and the ten largest hold around 9.5%. The sequencing input was peripheral blood. The receptors were gathered from a woman aged 50 to 60 with active or convalescent COVID-19.

V and J are TRBV7-7 and TRBJ1-1; 7 bases match TRBD1. Germline CDR1 SSHAT, CDR2 FNYEAQ (reference sequence). The CDR3 totals 13 residues. The DNA for the CDR3 is TGTGCTATAGGGGGCATTGTTAACACTGAAGCTTTCTTT. It codes for CAIGGIVNTEAFF.

The J gene is TRBJ1-5, the V gene TRBV10-1; TRBD1 might be the D (6 bases). Germline V lookup: CDR1 WNHNN, CDR2 SYGVQD (reference sequence). Trimming stripped 0 bases from V and 9 bases from J, with 18 bases between. CDR3 length: 16 amino acids. The CDR3 here is CASSESERQVQGPQHF. Here the CDR3 DNA reads TGCGCCAGCAGTGAGTCAGAGCGACAGGTACAGGGGCCCCAGCATTTT.